This T cell receptor (beta chain) was profiled in a study of shared clonotypes between healthy human individuals. The study's findings and limits: Tissues were not sampled, only blood, and their repertoires likely differ.

Splitting of each subset's genomic DNA was done evenly across several immunoSEQ plates. Sequencing used immunoSEQ multiplex PCR; TCRdb keeps in-frame clones, though not all of them. The sample shows millions of clones, about 95% of them seen only once. With respect to this clone: Its antigen remains unknown.

The receptor was isolated from a man aged 18 to 30 in good health. The source material was naive CD4+ T cells sorted from blood. Subset in this sample: CD45RA+ positively selected.

The CDR3 nucleotides are TGCGCCAGCAGCTCTGGGACTAGCGGAATTTACGAGCAGTACTTC. As protein: CASSSGTSGIYEQYF. The rearrangement joins TRBV5-1 to TRBJ2-7; 11 bases fit TRBD2. The CDR3 consists of 15 residues. V gave up 3 bases and J gave up 4 bases; unmatched junction bases: 6. CDR1 is SGHRS, CDR2 YFSETQ, per germline.